This T cell receptor beta chain was captured in a study of shared clonotypes between healthy human individuals. Study as a whole: The study drew on a couple of women and a few men aged 18 to 49 as donors. Study-wide results and limits: For sorted subsets, rarefaction showed incomplete sequencing despite large depth. Non-shared clonotypes had lower generation probabilities than those shared by all four donors.

Generated by immunoSEQ multiplex PCR, the TCRdb table keeps only in-frame clones and is missing some. The top ten hold around 0.32% of the sample, which has about 380,000 clones, 96% seen once. The junction had 10 bases not matched to a gene; V was cut back by 6 bases and J by 5 bases. The CDR3 is 15 residues long. Germline values: CDR1 MNHNY, CDR2 SVGAGI (reference sequence). Details on this clone: What it binds is not known.

Sequenced material: memory CD8+ T cells sorted from blood. Subset specified: CD45RO+ cells pooled with CCR7-negative TemRA cells. The chain combines TRBV6-6 with TRBJ2-5, with 9 bases matching TRBD1. This receptor was taken from a man aged 25 to 45 in good health. In DNA, the CDR3 is TGTGCCAGCAGCGACAGGGGGGAACTAAGGGAGACCCAGTACTTC. Protein: CASSDRGELRETQYF.